These T cell receptor beta chains were read from a single sample in a study of early T cells in non-severe SARS-CoV-2 infection. In TCRdb, the 5' RACE reads were re-called with MiXCR into one record per CDR3 protein. The table includes over 30,000 distinct CDR3 sequences, over 5% detected once. Sequencing was carried out using whole blood. Receptors were obtained from an adult who was a healthcare worker with PCR-confirmed SARS-CoV-2 infection or an uninfected control (not recorded which). Each CDR3 is given with its conserved first and last residue. Each record gives: V gene, clone size, D gene, J gene, CDR3 DNA, CDR3 protein. D genes are given only for firm matches. Expanded clones get a size class; other rows say once, few or many, or leave the size out.

>TRBV5-1|few|TRBD1|TRBJ1-2
TGCGCCAGCAGCCAACAGGGACAGCCTAACTATGGCTACACCTTC
CASSQQGQPNYGYTF
>TRBV6-2/TRBV6-3|many|TRBD1|TRBJ1-2
TGTGCCAGCAGTGAATTTGGAGGGACAGGTAGCGGCTACACCTTC
CASSEFGGTGSGYTF
>TRBV20-1|few|.|TRBJ2-3
TGCAGTGCTAGAATACTTCGCCTTTCCACAGATACGCAGTATTTT
CSARILRLSTDTQYF
>TRBV20-1|many|TRBD2|TRBJ2-1
TGCAGTGCTAGGTGGTTGCGGGGGGGTGGTTCCTACAATGAGCAGTTCTTC
CSARWLRGGGSYNEQFF
>TRBV12-3/TRBV12-4|many|TRBD2|TRBJ2-1
TGTGCCAGCACCCCACTAGCGGGGGGGCGTAGTGAGCAGTTCTTC
CASTPLAGGRSEQFF
>TRBV6-5|many|.|TRBJ1-6
TGTGCCAGCGGGAGCTCCTATAATTCACCCCTCCACTTT
CASGSSYNSPLHF
>TRBV28|many|.|TRBJ2-3
TGTGCCAGCACCAACCCCGTTACGCAGTATTTT
CASTNPVTQYF
>TRBV6-1|many|.|TRBJ2-7
TGTGCCAGCATTTCGGACAGCTCCTACGAGCAGTACTTC
CASISDSSYEQYF
>TRBV20-1|many|.|TRBJ2-4
TGCAGTGCTAGAGCGGGGGTAGACGGGTACATTCAGTACTTC
CSARAGVDGYIQYF
>TRBV6-4|.|.|TRBJ2-2
TGTGCCAGCAGCCTTGGGCCCTTGGGACACCCGAACACCGGGGAGCTGTTTTTT
CASSLGPLGHPNTGELFF
>TRBV7-9|many|TRBD2|TRBJ2-3
TGTGCCAGCAAGCCGACAGCGGGGGAATTCACAGATACGCAGTATTTT
CASKPTAGEFTDTQYF
>TRBV3-1|many|.|TRBJ1-3
TGTGCCAGCAGCCCCGGACGGCGCTCTGGAAACACCATATATTTT
CASSPGRRSGNTIYF
>TRBV18|many|.|TRBJ2-7
TGTGCCAGCTCACCGGGGGACGGGGAGCAGTACTTC
CASSPGDGEQYF
>TRBV7-6|many|.|TRBJ2-7
TGTGCCAGCAGCTTACAGGCAGCCTACGAGCAGTACTTC
CASSLQAAYEQYF